Presented here are 10 T cell receptor beta chains from one specimen sequenced in a study of blood T cell repertoires in COVID-19. TCRdb's copy holds only in-frame clones and misses some; the assay was immunoSEQ multiplex PCR. Here the sample spans approximately 150,000 clones, around 80% being singletons. Sequences were obtained from peripheral blood. These receptors were taken from an elderly woman with acute or convalescent COVID-19.

This clone was seen repeatedly, ten times or more. V and J are TRBV5-4 and TRBJ2-5, with TRBD1 identical over 7 bases. J gave up 1 base and V 7 bases, and 10 bases lay outside the gene matches. Germline V gives CDR1 SGHNT, CDR2 YYREEE (reference sequence). This CDR3 region has 15 residues. The CDR3 bases are TGTGCCAGCGCCCTGCAGCACAGGGGCCAAGAGACCCAGTACTTC. This gives the protein CASALQHRGQETQYF.

The chain links TRBV11-3 to TRBJ2-1; possible D gene TRBD1, 7 bases. The CDR3 contains 15 residues. The ends were cut back, 5 bases at V and 6 bases at J, with 17 bases in the middle. Germline CDR1 and CDR2: SGHNT and YENEEA. DNA of the CDR3: TGTGCCAGCAGCCTCACCAGGGGGGAACGCAATGAGCAGTTCTTC. Protein sequence: CASSLTRGERNEQFF.

The V call is TRBV5-8, the J call TRBJ2-7; TRBD1 matches 7 bases. V was pared by 6 bases and J by 5 bases, with 5 bases of the junction left unmatched. The CDR3 is 12 amino acids. The germline V gene encodes CDR1 SGHTS and CDR2 YDEGEE. CDR3 residues: CASTDRDDEQYF. The DNA for the CDR3 is TGTGCCAGCACCGACAGGGATGACGAGCAGTACTTC. The whole variable domain, filled in from reference TRBV5-8 and TRBJ2-7, reads EAGVTQSPTHLIKTRGQQATLRCSPISGHTSVYWYQQALGLGLQFLLWYDEGEERNRGNFPPRFSGRQFPNYSSELNVNALELEDSALYLCASTDRDDEQYFGPGTRLTVT.

This clone appeared once. This sequence joins TRBV11-2 and TRBJ1-6; D is uncertain. The CDR3 extends over 13 amino acids. Germline V lookup: CDR1 SGHAT, CDR2 FQNNGV. Trimming took 3 bases from V and 6 from J, leaving 6 bases between them. The CDR3 region has the DNA TGTGCCAGCAGCTTGTCTTTTAATTCACCCCTCCACTTT. It specifies CASSLSFNSPLHF. Together with reference TRBV11-2 and TRBJ1-6, the CDR3 gives the full variable domain: EAGVAQSPRYKIIEKRQSVAFWCNPISGHATLYWYQQILGQGPKLLIQFQNNGVVDDSQLPKDRFSAERLKGVDSTLKIQPAKLEDSAVYLCASSLSFNSPLHFGNGTRLTVT.

The rearrangement links TRBV10-3 to TRBJ2-7, with D uncertain. Germline V gene sequence: CDR1 ENHRY, CDR2 SYGVKD. The V gene lost 7 bases and the J gene lost 0 bases, with 10 bases spanning the gap. This CDR3 contains 13 residues. The CDR3 DNA is TGTGCCATCAAAAGCGTAAGCTCCTACGAGCAGTACTTC. Amino acids: CAIKSVSSYEQYF.

This clone occurred a few times. The V gene is TRBV19, the J gene TRBJ1-2, with D perhaps TRBD1 (6 bases). The germline gives CDR1 LNHDA, CDR2 SQIVND (reference sequence). Trimming shortened V by 3 bases and J by 3 bases, and 11 bases separated the two germline ends. This CDR3 is 14 amino acids long. In DNA form, the CDR3 reads TGTGCCAGTAGTATTCACAGGGCTGACTATGGCTACACCTTC. Residues: CASSIHRADYGYTF. The full variable domain, with the rest looked up from reference TRBV19 and TRBJ1-2, is DGGITQSPKYLFRKEGQNVTLSCEQNLNHDAMYWYRQDPGQGLRLIYYSQIVNDFQKGDIAEGYSVSREKKESFPLTVTSAQKNPTAFYLCASSIHRADYGYTFGSGTRLTVV.

This sequence joins TRBV10-3 and TRBJ2-3, with 7 positions matching TRBD2. Trimming removed 7 bases from V and 6 bases from J; junction bases left unmatched: 7. From germline, CDR1 is ENHRY and CDR2 SYGVKD. CDR3 size: 13 residues. The CDR3 reads CAIKEGGADTQYF. For the CDR3, the DNA is TGTGCCATCAAAGAGGGAGGGGCCGATACGCAGTATTTT.

V gene TRBV5-8 combines with J gene TRBJ2-7; 8 nucleotides match TRBD1. J was trimmed by 2 bases and V by 0 bases; bases with no gene match: 4. Germline CDR1 SGHTS, CDR2 YDEGEE. The CDR3 extends over 15 amino acids. CDR3: CASSLVGTGPYEQYF. CDR3 nucleotides: TGTGCCAGCAGCTTGGTCGGGACAGGACCCTACGAGCAGTACTTC.

In the case of this clone: The germline gene is not matched at one end of the junction; a read error may be the cause. The chain carries TRBV2 and TRBJ2-3; D is ambiguous. The CDR3 runs 11 residues. Germline V gives CDR1 SNHLY, CDR2 FYNNEI. CDR3 protein: CASSVLDPQYF. The DNA of the CDR3 is TGTGCCAGCAGTGTGCTAGATCCGCAGTATTTT.

The J gene is TRBJ1-1, the V gene TRBV19; 8 bases fit TRBD1. Trimming cost V 5 bases and J 10 bases; bases outside gene matches: 12. Looked up from germline, CDR1 is LNHDA and CDR2 is SQIVND (reference sequence). This CDR3 has 14 amino acids. The CDR3 DNA is TGTGCCAGTAGTGTGGGACAGGTGGGGTCGGTAGCTTTCTTT. As protein: CASSVGQVGSVAFF.